This is a list of T cell receptor beta chains from one sample in a study of blood T cells in healthy people across ages. From the 5' RACE reads, TCRdb called clonotypes with MiXCR, one entry per CDR3 protein. The table includes approximately 1.5 million distinct CDR3 sequences, 30% to 40% detected once. Sequencing used blood. The origin of the receptors is a woman aged 25 to 45 in good health. The CDR3 runs from the conserved cysteine through the conserved F or W. Fields, in order: D gene, clone size, J gene, V gene, CDR3 DNA, CDR3 protein. A D gene is named only where the DNA matches it firmly. A row's size may be missing; if present it is once, few, many or a size class.

d_gene: TRBD2; abundance: many; j_gene: TRBJ2-4; v_gene: TRBV7-9; CDR3nt: TGTGCCAGCAGCTTTCACGGGAGGAGTGTTCCCAAAAACATTCAGTACTTC; CDR3aa: CASSFHGRSVPKNIQYF
d_gene: NA; abundance: few; j_gene: TRBJ2-6; v_gene: TRBV7-9; CDR3nt: TGTGCCAGCAGCTTATCGGGAGAGTCTGGGGCCAACGTCCTGACTTTC; CDR3aa: CASSLSGESGANVLTF
d_gene: NA; abundance: many; j_gene: TRBJ2-5; v_gene: TRBV12-3/TRBV12-4; CDR3nt: TGTGCCAGCACCTTAATGGGGGCAATGGAGACCCAGTACTTC; CDR3aa: CASTLMGAMETQYF
d_gene: NA; abundance: few; j_gene: TRBJ2-1; v_gene: TRBV6-2/TRBV6-3; CDR3nt: TGTGCCAGCAGTTACATCAGTCCCGTACTAGTGATTGAGCAGTTCTTC; CDR3aa: CASSYISPVLVIEQFF
d_gene: NA; abundance: NA; j_gene: TRBJ1-2; v_gene: TRBV6-1; CDR3nt: TGTGCCAGCAGGTTGAGGGACGGCCTTGGCTACACCTTC; CDR3aa: CASRLRDGLGYTF
d_gene: TRBD2; abundance: few; j_gene: TRBJ2-1; v_gene: TRBV11-2; CDR3nt: TGTGCCAGCAGCTTTAGCGGGAGCTTGAGCTCCTACAATGAGCAGTTCTTC; CDR3aa: CASSFSGSLSSYNEQFF
d_gene: TRBD2; abundance: NA; j_gene: TRBJ2-2; v_gene: TRBV25-1; CDR3nt: TGTGCCAGCAGGGCCGGGACTAGCGGGAGGTGGAACACCGGGGAGCTGTTTTTT; CDR3aa: CASRAGTSGRWNTGELFF
d_gene: TRBD1; abundance: few; j_gene: TRBJ2-7; v_gene: TRBV29-1; CDR3nt: TGCAGCGTTGAAGGACAGGGGCACTCCTACGAGCAGTACTTC; CDR3aa: CSVEGQGHSYEQYF
d_gene: NA; abundance: NA; j_gene: TRBJ2-3; v_gene: TRBV6-1; CDR3nt: TGTGCCAGCAGTGAACCCCTCGGGGGGCGGACAGATACGCAGTATTTT; CDR3aa: CASSEPLGGRTDTQYF
d_gene: TRBD1; abundance: NA; j_gene: TRBJ2-7; v_gene: TRBV20-1; CDR3nt: TGCAGTGCGCCCAATGGACAGGGGTGGCGCGAGCAGTACTTC; CDR3aa: CSAPNGQGWREQYF
d_gene: TRBD1; abundance: many; j_gene: TRBJ1-5; v_gene: TRBV20-1; CDR3nt: TGCAGTGCTGGACAGGCGACGAGCAATCAGCCCCAGCATTTT; CDR3aa: CSAGQATSNQPQHF
d_gene: NA; abundance: few; j_gene: TRBJ1-5; v_gene: TRBV12-3/TRBV12-4; CDR3nt: TGTGCCAGCAGTTTTGGCTTCGGTAGCAATCAGCCCCAGCATTTT; CDR3aa: CASSFGFGSNQPQHF
d_gene: NA; abundance: NA; j_gene: TRBJ1-5; v_gene: TRBV7-8; CDR3nt: TGTGCCAGCAGCTTAGCCGGAGGGTATAGCAATCAGCCCCAGCATTTT; CDR3aa: CASSLAGGYSNQPQHF
d_gene: NA; abundance: NA; j_gene: TRBJ2-1; v_gene: TRBV5-8; CDR3nt: TGTGCCAGCAAAATAGGCGATGAGCAGTTCTTC; CDR3aa: CASKIGDEQFF
d_gene: TRBD1; abundance: few; j_gene: TRBJ1-2; v_gene: TRBV12-3/TRBV12-4; CDR3nt: TGTGCCAGCAGTCCGGGACAGGGGGCGAAGGGCTACACCTTC; CDR3aa: CASSPGQGAKGYTF
d_gene: NA; abundance: NA; j_gene: TRBJ1-5; v_gene: TRBV20-1; CDR3nt: TGCAGTGCTATAGTCGGGTCAGCGAATCAGCCCCAGCATTTT; CDR3aa: CSAIVGSANQPQHF
d_gene: TRBD1; abundance: NA; j_gene: TRBJ1-4; v_gene: TRBV7-9; CDR3nt: TGTGCCAGCAGCTTAGCCGAGACAGGGGTGCGGAATGAAAAACTGTTTTTT; CDR3aa: CASSLAETGVRNEKLFF
d_gene: NA; abundance: many; j_gene: TRBJ2-7; v_gene: TRBV29-1; CDR3nt: TGCAGCGTGGAGGCGGGACTTGCCGGCTCCTACGAGCAGTACTTC; CDR3aa: CSVEAGLAGSYEQYF
d_gene: TRBD2; abundance: many; j_gene: TRBJ2-1; v_gene: TRBV29-1; CDR3nt: TGCAGCGTTGGACTAGCGGGAGGAGGTCGGGAGTTCTTC; CDR3aa: CSVGLAGGGREFF
d_gene: TRBD1; abundance: few; j_gene: TRBJ1-6; v_gene: TRBV20-1; CDR3nt: TGCAGTGCCATTGCCGGGACAGGGGGATTTAATTCACCCCTCCACTTT; CDR3aa: CSAIAGTGGFNSPLHF
d_gene: NA; abundance: few; j_gene: TRBJ2-5; v_gene: TRBV4-1; CDR3nt: TGCGCCAGCAGCCAAGGATCAAACAGGGTAATCCAAGAGACCCAGTACTTC; CDR3aa: CASSQGSNRVIQETQYF
d_gene: NA; abundance: many; j_gene: TRBJ2-5; v_gene: TRBV12-3/TRBV12-4; CDR3nt: TGTGCCAGCAGTCCCAGCCCGACGGAGACCCAGTACTTC; CDR3aa: CASSPSPTETQYF
d_gene: NA; abundance: few; j_gene: TRBJ2-6; v_gene: TRBV4-2; CDR3nt: TGTGCCAGCAGCCCTGAAGGGCCCTCCTCTGGGGCCAACGTCCTGACTTTC; CDR3aa: CASSPEGPSSGANVLTF
d_gene: NA; abundance: NA; j_gene: TRBJ2-2; v_gene: TRBV2; CDR3nt: TGTGCCCAAGGCGGGGGCTCGAACACCGGGGAGCTGTTTTTT; CDR3aa: CAQGGGSNTGELFF
d_gene: NA; abundance: NA; j_gene: TRBJ1-2; v_gene: TRBV29-1; CDR3nt: TGCAGCGTTGAAGCCCCGGGGCAGGGGCTGGGTGGCTACACCTTT; CDR3aa: CSVEAPGQGLGGYTF
d_gene: TRBD2; abundance: few; j_gene: TRBJ2-1; v_gene: TRBV7-9; CDR3nt: TGTGCCAGCAGCTTAGGGCCCGGGACTAGCAATGAGCAGTTCTTC; CDR3aa: CASSLGPGTSNEQFF
d_gene: NA; abundance: NA; j_gene: TRBJ1-2; v_gene: TRBV7-8; CDR3nt: TGTGCCAGCAGCTTACCGGGGGCAAGAGGCTACACCTTC; CDR3aa: CASSLPGARGYTF
d_gene: NA; abundance: NA; j_gene: TRBJ1-2; v_gene: TRBV5-1; CDR3nt: TGCGCCAGCAGCCCCGGACAGTCGGACCTTAACTATGGCTACACCTTC; CDR3aa: CASSPGQSDLNYGYTF
d_gene: NA; abundance: NA; j_gene: TRBJ2-4; v_gene: TRBV2; CDR3nt: TGTGCCAGCAGTCCCCCTCAGGGAGAACTAGCCAAAAACATTCAGTACTTC; CDR3aa: CASSPPQGELAKNIQYF
d_gene: NA; abundance: few; j_gene: TRBJ1-2; v_gene: TRBV6-2/TRBV6-3; CDR3nt: TGTGCCAGCACCCAGTGGGGGGGCTACACCTTC; CDR3aa: CASTQWGGYTF
d_gene: NA; abundance: few; j_gene: TRBJ2-3; v_gene: TRBV15; CDR3nt: TGTGCCACCAGCAGGGGGGGAGTCACAGATACGCAGTATTTT; CDR3aa: CATSRGGVTDTQYF
d_gene: TRBD1; abundance: few; j_gene: TRBJ1-1; v_gene: TRBV27; CDR3nt: TGTGCCAGCAGGAGGGACAGGGGGCTTGGTGAAGCTTTCTTT; CDR3aa: CASRRDRGLGEAFF
d_gene: NA; abundance: few; j_gene: TRBJ1-5; v_gene: TRBV6-1; CDR3nt: TGTGCCAGCAGTAGGGAGACAGCGGGTTTTCAGCCCCAGCATTTT; CDR3aa: CASSRETAGFQPQHF